The 10 T cell receptor beta chains below all came from one sample that was sequenced in a study of ipilimumab plus nivolumab after autologous stem cell transplantation. Profiled with immunoSEQ multiplex PCR; TCRdb holds only in-frame clones, not every one. The table has fewer than 30,000 clones, around 84% seen once. This specimen was PBMCs, taken in a trial of ipilimumab plus nivolumab as post-transplant consolidation. Every receptor here comes from a male donor with diffuse large B-cell lymphoma.

This sequence joins TRBV10-3 and TRBJ1-6; D is perhaps TRBD1 (6 bases). From germline, CDR1 is ENHRY and CDR2 SYGVKD. Trimming shortened V by 4 bases and J by 15 bases, and 16 bases separated the two germline ends. The length of the CDR3 is 13 residues. The CDR3 spells CAISGSRGGSLHF. The DNA for the CDR3 is TGTGCCATCAGTGGGTCAAGAGGGGGAAGCCTCCACTTT.

The chain links TRBV28 to TRBJ2-1, with D perhaps TRBD1 or TRBD2 (5 bases each). In germline, CDR1 is MDHEN, CDR2 SYDVKM. The CDR3 is 16 amino acids. V dropped 4 bases and J dropped 7 bases, with 20 bases sitting between them. CDR3 sequence (DNA): TGTGCCAGCAGTTCCCAAGGGGCGGGTGGACATAATGAGCAGTTCTTC. It translates to CASSSQGAGGHNEQFF.

This clone was seen just once. The chain employs TRBV2 and TRBJ1-2, with D hard to call. CDR1 and CDR2 (germline): SNHLY, FYNNEI. CDR3 size: 14 residues. V lost 5 bases and J 4 bases, leaving 14 bases between the germline ends. The DNA of the CDR3 is TGTGCCAGCAGTAAGGAAGGAGGGAGCTATGGCTACACCTTC. It translates to CASSKEGGSYGYTF.

This clone was counted a few times. The chain has TRBV7-9 and TRBJ1-1; 7 bases fit TRBD1. The CDR3 loop spans 14 amino acids. CDR1 is SEHNR, CDR2 FQNEAQ, per germline (reference sequence). The J segment lost 0 bases and the V segment lost 4 bases, leaving 2 bases of the junction unmatched. CDR3 in amino acids: CASSSTGVNTEAFF. Written as DNA, the CDR3 is TGTGCCAGCAGCTCAACAGGGGTGAACACTGAAGCTTTCTTT.

The chain uses TRBV5-5 and TRBJ2-5, with D perhaps matching TRBD2 (7 bases). This CDR3 contains 15 residues. Germline CDR1 and CDR2: SGHKS and YYEKEE (reference sequence). Trimming removed 0 bases from V and 4 bases from J, with 13 bases in between. CDR3: CASSLEGGPLETQYF. The CDR3 DNA is TGTGCCAGCAGCTTGGAGGGGGGGCCTCTAGAGACCCAGTACTTC. Variable domain in full (rest from reference TRBV5-5 and TRBJ2-5): DAGVTQSPTHLIKTRGQQVTLRCSPISGHKSVSWYQQVLGQGPQFIFQYYEKEERGRGNFPDRFSARQFPNYSSELNVNALLLGDSALYLCASSLEGGPLETQYFGPGTRLLVL.

The chain combines TRBV5-1 with TRBJ1-2; no clear D. The V end lost 5 bases, the J end lost 0 bases, and 8 bases lay between the germline ends. This CDR3 is built from 13 residues. Germline V lookup: CDR1 SGHRS, CDR2 YFSETQ. The CDR3 is CASRGQANYGYTF. The CDR3 bases are TGCGCCAGCAGAGGGCAAGCTAACTATGGCTACACCTTC.

This chain joins TRBV7-9 and TRBJ2-1; D is undetermined. The CDR3 spans 11 residues. V shed 1 base and J shed 9 bases, with 4 bases lying between them. CDR1 and CDR2 (germline): SEHNR, FQNEAQ (reference sequence). The DNA for the CDR3 is TGTGCCAGCAGCTTAGGAGTTGAGCAGTTCTTC. The encoded protein is CASSLGVEQFF.

The V call is TRBV27, the J call TRBJ2-1, with D tentatively TRBD1 or TRBD2 (6 bases each). CDR3 length equals 16 residues. Germline CDR1 is MNHEY and CDR2 is SMNVEV (reference sequence). Trimming left V 5 bases short and J 4 bases short, with 18 bases between. The chain's CDR3 is CASSPQIAGQYNEQFF. Written as DNA, the CDR3 is TGTGCCAGCAGTCCACAGATTGCGGGACAATACAATGAGCAGTTCTTC.

This clone is medium-sized by share. This chain connects TRBV19 to TRBJ2-3, with TRBD1 matching 8 bases. The CDR3 totals 13 residues. The germline V gene has CDR1 LNHDA and CDR2 SQIVND (reference sequence). V trimming: 10 bases; J trimming: 2 bases; junction bases outside the gene matches: 5. In DNA form, the CDR3 reads TGTGCCACCCTGGACAGGGACACAGATACGCAGTATTTT. This sequence encodes CATLDRDTDTQYF.

This clone showed up just a few times. The chain links TRBV30 to TRBJ2-2; perhaps D is TRBD1 or TRBD2 (5 bases each). There are 15 residues in the CDR3. CDR1 is GTSNPN, CDR2 SVGIG, per germline (reference sequence). V gave up 4 bases and J gave up 6 bases, with 18 bases separating them. The CDR3 region is CAWKGWGTGAGELFF. The CDR3 bases are TGTGCCTGGAAGGGTTGGGGGACCGGGGCCGGGGAGCTGTTTTTT. Using reference TRBV30 and TRBJ2-2 for the parts outside the CDR3, the full variable domain is SQTIHQWPATLVQPVGSPLSLECTVEGTSNPNLYWYRQAAGRGLQLLFYSVGIGQISSEVPQNLSASRPQDRQFILSSKKLLLSDSGFYLCAWKGWGTGAGELFFGEGSRLTVL.